The 27 T cell receptor beta chains in this list originate from one sample, sequenced in a study of graft-versus-host responses after intestinal transplantation. The protocol was immunoSEQ multiplex PCR, while the TCRdb copy is restricted to in-frame clones and leaves out a portion. The table lists some 44,000 clones, about 95% of them singletons, with 1.6% in the top ten. The starting material was PBMCs, obtained approximately 360 days after intestinal transplant. The receptor source for this set is a human patient who received an intestinal transplant, so some T cells may come from the graft donor.

The chain combines TRBV7-9 with TRBJ1-1, with 9 bases lining up with TRBD1. There are 14 residues in the CDR3. V shed 4 bases and J 1 base; nucleotides not matched to a gene: 1. The germline V gene encodes CDR1 SEHNR and CDR2 FQNEAQ (reference sequence). In DNA form, the CDR3 reads TGTGCCAGCAGCTCGGGACAGGGGAACACTGAAGCTTTCTTT. Its translation: CASSSGQGNTEAFF. Variable domain in full (rest from reference TRBV7-9 and TRBJ1-1): DTGVSQNPRHKITKRGQNVTFRCDPISEHNRLYWYRQTLGQGPEFLTYFQNEAQLEKSRLLSDRFSAERPKGSFSTLEIQRTEQGDSAMYLCASSSGQGNTEAFFGQGTRLTVV.

The genes are TRBV6-1 and TRBJ1-2; 8 bases fit TRBD1. The germline V gene has CDR1 MNHNS and CDR2 SASEGT. Trimming removed 8 bases from V and 4 bases from J; junction bases left unmatched: 12. The length of the CDR3 is 15 residues. The CDR3 DNA is TGTGCCAGCCGAGAGAGGACAGGGCGTCCCTATGGCTACACCTTC. Its translation: CASRERTGRPYGYTF.

The chain joins TRBV7-3 to TRBJ2-1; no definite D call. This CDR3 region has 14 residues. Germline CDR1 reads SGHTA; CDR2 reads FQGTGA. V was shortened by 0 bases and J by 2 bases, with 5 bases between the two germline ends. The CDR3 DNA reads TGTGCCAGCAGCTTAACAGGGACCTACAATGAGCAGTTCTTC. Its protein product is CASSLTGTYNEQFF.

The chain has TRBV6-5 and TRBJ2-1, with D perhaps TRBD2 (6 bases). Between the trimmed V and J ends, which lost 11 bases and 5 bases, there was a span of 22 bases. This CDR3 spans 15 amino acids. Germline V lookup: CDR1 MNHEY, CDR2 SVGAGI. The CDR3 DNA follows: TGTGCCGTTGGATTCGGGAGCCCCGAGGACAATGAGCAGTTCTTC. Its translation: CAVGFGSPEDNEQFF.

The chain employs TRBV11-3 and TRBJ2-7; D call uncertain. The length of the CDR3 is 14 residues. In germline, CDR1 is SGHNT, CDR2 YENEEA. V was pared by 1 base and J by 6 bases, with 13 bases between. This CDR3 is CASSLAQTRGEQYF. CDR3 DNA: TGTGCCAGCAGCTTAGCCCAGACCCGCGGCGAGCAGTACTTC.

The chain joins TRBV5-1 to TRBJ2-7; 12 bases fit TRBD2. Germline loops: CDR1 SGHRS, CDR2 YFSETQ. Losses at the gene ends were 0 bases for V and 6 bases for J; bases not matched to a gene: 13. This CDR3 is built from 18 residues. In DNA form, the CDR3 reads TGCGCCAGCAGCTTGGGACCCCTTAGACTAGCGGGGGCAGGCGAGCAGTACTTC. Residues: CASSLGPLRLAGAGEQYF.

The chain employs TRBV5-1 and TRBJ1-4; D unresolved. The CDR3 has 16 amino acids. Germline CDR1 reads SGHRS; CDR2 reads YFSETQ. V dropped 1 base and J dropped 0 bases, with 10 bases sitting between them. CDR3 residues: CASSLQPDATNEKLFF. CDR3 sequence (DNA): TGCGCCAGCAGCTTGCAACCAGATGCAACTAATGAAAAACTGTTTTTT.

This rearrangement joins TRBV4-2 to TRBJ2-7; D is uncertain. The V end was cut by 1 base, the J end by 4 bases, with 8 bases between. The CDR3 loop spans 13 amino acids. Germline CDR1 is LGHNA and CDR2 is YNFKEQ. In DNA form, the CDR3 reads TGTGCCAGCAGCCAAGGCGGAGCTTACGAGCAGTACTTC. Translating gives CASSQGGAYEQYF.

The chain carries TRBV28 and TRBJ2-1; the D gene is possibly TRBD1 (7 bases). The V gene's germline CDR1 is MDHEN and CDR2 SYDVKM. V dropped 8 bases and J dropped 8 bases, with 19 bases sitting between them. The CDR3 runs 14 residues. DNA of the CDR3: TGTGCCAGCGAGACCCCAGGGGGGCCCGATGAGCAGTTCTTC. This sequence encodes CASETPGGPDEQFF.

V usage is TRBV18 and J usage is TRBJ2-5; D unclear. Per the germline V gene, CDR1 is KGHSH and CDR2 is LQKENI. The CDR3 runs to 13 residues. Deletions cut 6 bases from V and 1 base from J, with 9 bases between. CDR3 sequence reads: CASSWGFQETQYF. In DNA form, the CDR3 reads TGTGCCAGCTCGTGGGGTTTCCAAGAGACCCAGTACTTC.

V gene TRBV29-1 combines with J gene TRBJ2-7; a weak D match, TRBD2 (5 bases). The CDR3 is 13 amino acids. The V gene lost 7 bases and the J gene lost 7 bases, with 20 bases spanning the gap. Germline V gene lookup returns CDR1 SQVTM and CDR2 ANQGSEA. The CDR3 loop reads CSAGAGLLQEQYF. The CDR3 nucleotides read TGCAGCGCCGGCGCGGGCCTCTTACAGGAGCAGTACTTC.

The genes are TRBV19 and TRBJ1-5, with 9 bases aligning to TRBD1. The CDR3 is made up of 14 amino acids. The junction had 6 bases not matched to a gene; V was cut back by 5 bases and J by 7 bases. The V gene's germline CDR1 is LNHDA and CDR2 SQIVND (reference sequence). CDR3 loop: CASSLRDRVQPQHF. Here the CDR3 DNA reads TGTGCCAGTAGTCTCCGGGACAGGGTACAGCCCCAGCATTTT.

V gene TRBV6-1 combines with J gene TRBJ1-2, with D possibly matching TRBD1 (6 bases). V was cut by 5 bases and J by 9 bases, with 19 bases left in between. This CDR3 comprises 14 residues. Per the germline V gene, CDR1 is MNHNS and CDR2 is SASEGT. This CDR3 reads CASSYKKTGLSYTF. The CDR3 region has the DNA TGTGCCAGCAGTTATAAGAAGACAGGTCTAAGCTACACCTTC.

J is TRBJ1-2 and V is TRBV29-1; TRBD1 aligns across 10 bases. V lost 7 bases to trimming and J lost 7 bases; unmatched junction nucleotides: 9. Germline V gene lookup returns CDR1 SQVTM and CDR2 ANQGSEA. This CDR3 has 13 residues. CDR3 amino acids: CSARDRGLSGYTF. CDR3 bases: TGCAGCGCCCGAGACAGGGGGCTATCTGGCTACACCTTC.

The chain uses TRBV7-9 and TRBJ2-1; no clear D. This CDR3 spans 13 amino acids. The V gene's germline CDR1 is SEHNR and CDR2 FQNEAQ (reference sequence). The V end was cut by 2 bases, the J end by 7 bases, with 9 bases between. CDR3 sequence (DNA): TGTGCCAGCAGCTTACCCGTTATAAATGAGCAGTTCTTC. It is translated as CASSLPVINEQFF.

The chain combines TRBV5-6 with TRBJ1-4; no firm D call. V lost 4 bases and J lost 7, with 11 bases in between. The CDR3 runs 13 residues. Looked up from germline, CDR1 is SGHDT and CDR2 is YYEEEE. The CDR3 bases are TGTGCCAGCAGCCCCCTCGGTGGTGAAAAACTGTTTTTT. Encoded protein: CASSPLGGEKLFF.

V is TRBV13 and J is TRBJ2-5, with TRBD2 as a possible D gene (5 bases). Trimming shortened V by 5 bases and J by 1 base, and 14 bases separated the two germline ends. Germline CDR1 and CDR2: PRHDT and FYEKMQ (reference sequence). This CDR3 contains 15 residues. CDR3 protein: CASSPVGGPQETQYF. The CDR3 DNA reads as TGTGCCAGCAGCCCCGTCGGCGGGCCCCAAGAGACCCAGTACTTC. Full variable domain (missing parts from reference TRBV13 and TRBJ2-5): AAGVIQSPRHLIKEKRETATLKCYPIPRHDTVYWYQQGPGQDPQFLISFYEKMQSDKGSIPDRFSAQQFSDYHSELNMSSLELGDSALYFCASSPVGGPQETQYFGPGTRLLVL.

The rearrangement joins TRBV7-2 to TRBJ2-4; possible D gene TRBD2, 5 bases. Trimming took 2 bases from V and 1 from J, leaving 9 bases between them. Per the germline V gene, CDR1 is SGHTA and CDR2 is FQGNSA. This CDR3 is 15 amino acids long. The CDR3 protein is CASSLRRIAKNIQYF. The CDR3 nucleotides read TGTGCCAGCAGCTTAAGGAGGATCGCCAAAAACATTCAGTACTTC.

V is TRBV6-6 and J is TRBJ2-1, with no clear D. Germline values: CDR1 MNHNY, CDR2 SVGAGI (reference sequence). The CDR3 contains 12 residues. V lost 3 bases and J lost 9, with 9 bases in between. CDR3 sequence: CASSYTWGEQFF. The CDR3 DNA reads TGTGCCAGCAGTTATACGTGGGGTGAGCAGTTCTTC.

This chain links TRBV18 with TRBJ2-5; 8 nucleotides match TRBD2. The CDR3 length is 15 residues. From germline, CDR1 is KGHSH and CDR2 LQKENI. The ends lost 8 bases at V and 5 bases at J; junction bases unmatched: 13. In nucleotides, the CDR3 is TGTGCCAGCCTAGAAGGCCGGGAGGGCCCCGAGACCCAGTACTTC. Amino acids: CASLEGREGPETQYF.

The rearrangement uses TRBV5-4 and TRBJ2-5, with D possibly being TRBD1 or TRBD2 (6 bases each). The CDR3 runs to 15 residues. V lost 0 bases, J lost 1 base, and 10 bases lay in between. Germline V CDR1 and CDR2: SGHNT, YYREEE (reference sequence). The CDR3 here is CASSLVKGGQETQYF. CDR3 in DNA: TGTGCCAGCAGCTTGGTAAAGGGGGGCCAAGAGACCCAGTACTTC. The full variable domain, completed using reference TRBV5-4 and TRBJ2-5, is ETGVTQSPTHLIKTRGQQVTLRCSSQSGHNTVSWYQQALGQGPQFIFQYYREEENGRGNFPPRFSGLQFPNYSSELNVNALELDDSALYLCASSLVKGGQETQYFGPGTRLLVL.

V gene TRBV2 combines with J gene TRBJ2-3; no clear D gene. This CDR3 is built from 12 residues. V shed 11 bases and J shed 2 bases, with 11 bases lying between them. Germline assignment: CDR1 SNHLY and CDR2 FYNNEI. The CDR3 protein is CACKLLTDTQYF. In DNA form, the CDR3 reads TGTGCCTGTAAACTTCTCACAGATACGCAGTATTTT.

V is TRBV19 and J is TRBJ2-6; D ambiguous. The CDR3 spans 14 residues. Trimming pared 9 bases from V and 1 base from J, leaving 10 bases between. Per germline, CDR1 LNHDA and CDR2 SQIVND (reference sequence). CDR3 sequence: CASSGDSGANVLTF. The CDR3 nucleotides read TGTGCCAGCTCAGGAGATTCTGGGGCCAACGTCCTGACTTTC.

The chain links TRBV11-2 to TRBJ2-3; 7 bases are a match to TRBD2. The V segment lost 0 bases and the J segment 5 bases; nucleotides outside the gene matches: 2. CDR3 length: 14 residues. The germline CDR1 and CDR2 sequences are SGHAT and FQNNGV. CDR3 sequence (DNA): TGTGCCAGCAGCTTAGAGGGAGGGTTAGATACGCAGTATTTT. This translates into CASSLEGGLDTQYF.

J is TRBJ1-3 and V is TRBV19; no clear D. The CDR3 has 11 residues. Germline V gene sequence: CDR1 LNHDA, CDR2 SQIVND (reference sequence). V lost 6 bases, J lost 1 base, and 1 base lay in between. CDR3 region: CASRSGNTIYF. The CDR3 DNA is TGTGCCAGTAGATCTGGAAACACCATATATTTT.

This chain uses TRBV2 with TRBJ2-7; possibly TRBD2 for D (6 bases). Per the germline V gene, CDR1 is SNHLY and CDR2 is FYNNEI. Trimming cost V 6 bases and J 4 bases, with 16 bases left between them. This CDR3 spans 14 amino acids. In DNA, the CDR3 is TGTGCCAGCAGACCCCCCCGCGGGGTGTACGAGCAGTACTTC. Translation: CASRPPRGVYEQYF. Based on the CDR3 plus reference TRBV2 and TRBJ2-7, the full variable domain is EPEVTQTPSHQVTQMGQEVILRCVPISNHLYFYWYRQILGQKVEFLVSFYNNEISEKSEIFDDQFSVERPDGSNFTLKIRSTKLEDSAMYFCASRPPRGVYEQYFGPGTRLTVT.

The V gene is TRBV29-1, the J gene TRBJ1-1, with D tentatively TRBD1 (5 bases). CDR3 length equals 13 residues. Trimming took off 6 bases at V and 0 bases at J, with 11 bases between the two ends. CDR1 and CDR2 from the germline V gene are SQVTM and ANQGSEA. The CDR3 region has the DNA TGCAGCGTGGAGGGACTGATGAACACTGAAGCTTTCTTT. This sequence encodes CSVEGLMNTEAFF.